Detailed here is one TCR beta chain. The record originates from a study of control samples from healthy donors and cancer patients. Generated by immunoSEQ multiplex PCR, the TCRdb table keeps only in-frame clones and is missing some. The sample carries about 160,000 clones, 90% to 95% recorded once. V lost 5 bases, J lost 8 bases, and 13 bases lay in between. Germline V gene sequence: CDR1 GTSNPN, CDR2 SVGIG (reference sequence). This CDR3 spans 13 amino acids. The receptor comes from a man younger than 35 in good health. The V and J genes are TRBV30 and TRBJ1-6; D is perhaps TRBD1 (5 bases). Sequencing used blood. CDR3: CAWHRDRDSPLHF. As DNA, the CDR3 is TGTGCCTGGCATAGGGACCGCGATTCACCCCTCCACTTT.